A single sample gave rise to the 15 T cell receptor beta chains below, sequenced in a study of cytomegalovirus exposure and HLA in healthy donors. The PCR was carried out with 60 Vbeta primers and 13 Jbeta primers. Profiling relied on immunoSEQ multiplex PCR, and the TCRdb table lists in-frame clones only, not all of them. This sample has some 160,000 clones, with roughly two thirds found just once. The sequencing input was PBMCs. These receptors came from a woman aged 18-29 years in good health and CMV-seropositive.

This sequence joins TRBV5-1 and TRBJ1-4, with a tentative D call TRBD1 (5 bases). The CDR3 has 14 residues. Trimming left V 3 bases short and J 7 bases short, with 13 bases between. Germline V gives CDR1 SGHRS, CDR2 YFSETQ. CDR3 DNA sequence: TGCGCCAGCAGCTCCCCGGACACCACTGAAAAACTGTTTTTT. Encoded protein: CASSSPDTTEKLFF.

Notes on this clone: One end of the junction is discordant with germline, which a read error may explain. The chain couples TRBV7-9 to TRBJ2-3, with 8 bases fitting TRBD2. The CDR3 loop spans 17 amino acids. Germline CDR1 reads SEHNR; CDR2 reads FQNEAQ (reference sequence). The DNA of the CDR3 is TGTTCCAGCAGCTACCCACGCGGGGGGCCCAGCACAGATACGCAGTATTTT. Protein product: CSSSYPRGGPSTDTQYF.

In its sample, this clone was seen once. The V gene is TRBV4-2, the J gene TRBJ2-5, with 7 bases identical to TRBD1. Germline-derived CDR1 and CDR2 are LGHNA and YNFKEQ. This CDR3 is built from 16 residues. Trimming removed 0 bases from V and 5 bases from J; junction bases left unmatched: 9. CDR3 DNA: TGTGCCAGCAGCCAAGATCGGGTGGACAGGACGGAGACCCAGTACTTC. Encoded protein: CASSQDRVDRTETQYF.

The CDR3 loop reads CASSVALQRGSDTQYF. DNA of the CDR3: TGTGCCAGCAGCGTAGCTTTGCAGCGGGGGTCAGATACGCAGTATTTT. The V and J genes are TRBV9 and TRBJ2-3; 8 nucleotides line up with TRBD2. Trimming at V came to 0 bases and at J to 4 bases, leaving 7 bases not matched to a gene. CDR1 SGDLS and CDR2 YYNGEE come from the germline V gene. This CDR3 is 16 amino acids long.

The chain combines TRBV18 with TRBJ2-5, with a possible D match to TRBD1 (6 bases). The CDR3 is 13 residues long. CDR1 KGHSH and CDR2 LQKENI come from the germline V gene. The V end was cut by 4 bases, the J end by 2 bases, with 8 bases between. The DNA for the CDR3 is TGTGCCAGCTCACTCCAGGGGCAAGAGACCCAGTACTTC. Translated: CASSLQGQETQYF. The variable domain in full, with the rest retrieved from reference TRBV18 and TRBJ2-5, is NAGVMQNPRHLVRRRGQEARLRCSPMKGHSHVYWYRQLPEEGLKFMVYLQKENIIDESGMPKERFSAEFPKEGPSILRIQQVVRGDSAAYFCASSLQGQETQYFGPGTRLLVL.

The chain couples TRBV9 to TRBJ2-5, with D uncertain. The DNA end is a closer match to TRBJ2-7, so the J assignment may be wrong. The germline CDR1 and CDR2 sequences are SGDLS and YYNGEE. This CDR3 contains 14 residues. The CDR3 sequence is CASSSTFSSYEQYF. The CDR3, as DNA: TGTGCCAGCAGCTCGACATTCAGCTCCTACGAGCAGTACTTC.

DNA for the CDR3: TGTGCCAGCAGCTTAGCCGGGGATGGCTACACCTTC. It codes for CASSLAGDGYTF. The chain recombines TRBV7-2 with TRBJ1-2; D ambiguous. The CDR3 spans 12 residues. The V and J ends lost 0 bases and 6 bases respectively, with 5 bases between them. Germline CDR1 reads SGHTA; CDR2 reads FQGNSA.

As concerns this clone: The junction departs from the called germline gene at one end, perhaps through a read error. The chain is built from TRBV30 and TRBJ2-1, with a weak D call TRBD1 (5 bases). Germline values: CDR1 GTSNPN, CDR2 SVGIG (reference sequence). The length of the CDR3 is 13 residues. In DNA form, the CDR3 reads TGTACCTGGAGCCAGGGTAGGGACAATGAGCAGTTCTTC. Translation gives CTWSQGRDNEQFF.

This chain connects TRBV6-5 to TRBJ2-5, with a tentative D call TRBD2 (5 bases). V lost 5 bases and J 9 bases, leaving 19 bases between the germline ends. The germline CDR1 and CDR2 sequences are MNHEY and SVGAGI. This CDR3 has 14 residues. The CDR3 DNA sequence: TGTGCCAGCAGTCCTTTCACGGGAACGGAGGCCCAGTACTTC. It encodes CASSPFTGTEAQYF.

The J gene is TRBJ2-7, the V gene TRBV5-5, with 9 bases aligning to TRBD2. Germline CDR1 is SGHKS and CDR2 is YYEKEE (reference sequence). The CDR3 is 16 amino acids. The V and J ends lost 3 bases and 3 bases, in that order; junction bases with no gene match: 10. CDR3 coding DNA: TGTGCCAGCAGCTCGGATAGCGGGGGAGGTTTCTACGAGCAGTACTTC. This encodes CASSSDSGGGFYEQYF.

This chain connects TRBV9 to TRBJ2-7; TRBD1 agrees at 8 bases. After removal of 3 bases from V and 5 bases from J, the junction contained 16 bases not matched to a gene. The CDR3 has 17 residues. Germline CDR1 and CDR2: SGDLS and YYNGEE. CDR3 bases: TGTGCCAGCAGCGCCCCCGGGCAGGGGGCATTCAGGGACGAGCAGTACTTC. The encoded protein is CASSAPGQGAFRDEQYF.

V gene TRBV10-3 combines with J gene TRBJ2-2, with D perhaps matching TRBD2 (6 bases). V was clipped by 0 bases and J by 7 bases, with 9 bases between them. Per the germline V gene, CDR1 is ENHRY and CDR2 is SYGVKD. CDR3 length equals 14 residues. This chain's CDR3 is CAISESRGSGELFF. CDR3 bases: TGTGCCATCAGTGAGTCCCGGGGGAGCGGGGAGCTGTTTTTT.

This rearrangement joins TRBV2 to TRBJ2-3; 7 nucleotides line up with TRBD1. The germline V gene has CDR1 SNHLY and CDR2 FYNNEI. V trimming: 6 bases; J trimming: 4 bases; junction bases outside the gene matches: 10. This CDR3 is 15 amino acids long. The CDR3 DNA is TGTGCCAGCAGCCTACAGGGGTCGGACGCAGATACGCAGTATTTT. Its translation is CASSLQGSDADTQYF.

The chain has TRBV11-3 and TRBJ2-7, with D possibly being TRBD2 (7 bases). V lost 5 bases to trimming and J lost 8 bases, with 19 bases between them. Per the germline V gene, CDR1 is SGHNT and CDR2 is YENEEA. The CDR3 runs 14 residues. This chain's CDR3 is CASSTGTTPGKQYF. In DNA form, the CDR3 reads TGTGCCAGCAGCACAGGGACTACACCCGGAAAGCAGTACTTC.

The chain has TRBV5-6 and TRBJ1-1, with 9 positions matching TRBD1. CDR3 size: 14 residues. From germline, CDR1 is SGHDT and CDR2 YYEEEE. After removal of 2 bases from V and 4 bases from J, the junction contained 3 bases not matched to a gene. The CDR3 region has the DNA TGTGCCAGCAGCTTTACAGGGGGCGTCACTGAAGCTTTCTTT. As protein: CASSFTGGVTEAFF.